This TCR beta chain emerged from a study of blood T cell repertoires in COVID-19. The overall study: Acute and convalescent COVID-19 specimens originated in the United States, Italy and Spain. T cells, B-cell-depleted T cells, or PBMCs supplied cDNA or gDNA.

V was shortened by 5 bases and J by 4 bases, with 5 bases between the two germline ends. The CDR3 spans 12 residues. Germline loops: CDR1 MDHEN, CDR2 SYDVKM. Original methodology: Amplified reference gene primers provided the basis for estimating nucleated cell counts. Repertoires were generated with immunoSEQ multiplex PCR, while TCRdb's copy carries only in-frame clones and drops some. For V, J and clone size, that table is used; D and trimming come from the DNA. The table shows 130,000 to 150,000 clones, with approximately 90% occurring only once. A note on this clone: Other DNA variants within this sample encode the same CDR3.

This receptor was taken from a woman between 40 and 50 years old with acute or convalescent COVID-19. The sequenced sample consisted of peripheral blood. The genes are TRBV28 and TRBJ2-2; D is unresolved. CDR3 in DNA: TGTGCCAGCAGTAGAGGCACCGGGGAGCTGTTTTTT. Protein: CASSRGTGELFF.